The T cell receptor (beta chain) described here comes from a study of identical twins. This clonotype was recorded at least ten times. Its antigen is unidentified. Via MiXCR, TCRdb re-called the 5' RACE reads, giving one row per CDR3 protein. The profile shows a few hundred thousand distinct CDR3 sequences, roughly 12% of them singletons. Study-level findings and limits: Abundant cord blood beta clonotypes carried fewer insertions; memory repertoires showed none. The models systematically underestimated how much out-of-frame TCR alpha was shared in monozygotic twins.

The CDR3 has 14 residues. Per germline, CDR1 SGHRS and CDR2 YFSETQ. Trimming shortened V by 1 base and J by 2 bases, and 8 bases separated the two germline ends. These data were likewise used in another study, on yellow fever vaccine responses in identical twins.

This chain links TRBV5-1 with TRBJ2-3, with D maybe TRBD2 (5 bases). Sequencing was performed on memory (CD45RO+) T cells sorted from blood. The source is a young woman in good health. The CDR3 here is CASSLSDSTDTQYF. The CDR3 nucleotides are TGCGCCAGCAGCTTGTCGGACTCCACAGATACGCAGTATTTT.